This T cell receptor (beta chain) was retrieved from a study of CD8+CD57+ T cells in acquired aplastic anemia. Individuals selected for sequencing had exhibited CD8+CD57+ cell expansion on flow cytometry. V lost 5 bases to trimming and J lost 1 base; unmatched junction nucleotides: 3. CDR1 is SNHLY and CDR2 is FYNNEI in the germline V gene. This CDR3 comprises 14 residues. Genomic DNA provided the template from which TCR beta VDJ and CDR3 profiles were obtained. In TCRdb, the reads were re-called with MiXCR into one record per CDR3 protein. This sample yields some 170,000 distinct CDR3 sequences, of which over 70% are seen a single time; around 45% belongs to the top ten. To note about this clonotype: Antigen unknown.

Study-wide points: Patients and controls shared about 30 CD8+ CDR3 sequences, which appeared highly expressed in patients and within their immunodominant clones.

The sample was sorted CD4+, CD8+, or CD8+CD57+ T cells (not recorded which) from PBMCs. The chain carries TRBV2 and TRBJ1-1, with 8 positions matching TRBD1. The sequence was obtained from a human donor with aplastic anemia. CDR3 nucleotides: TGTGCCAGCAGTACCGGGACAGGGAACACTGAAGCTTTCTTT. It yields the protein CASSTGTGNTEAFF.